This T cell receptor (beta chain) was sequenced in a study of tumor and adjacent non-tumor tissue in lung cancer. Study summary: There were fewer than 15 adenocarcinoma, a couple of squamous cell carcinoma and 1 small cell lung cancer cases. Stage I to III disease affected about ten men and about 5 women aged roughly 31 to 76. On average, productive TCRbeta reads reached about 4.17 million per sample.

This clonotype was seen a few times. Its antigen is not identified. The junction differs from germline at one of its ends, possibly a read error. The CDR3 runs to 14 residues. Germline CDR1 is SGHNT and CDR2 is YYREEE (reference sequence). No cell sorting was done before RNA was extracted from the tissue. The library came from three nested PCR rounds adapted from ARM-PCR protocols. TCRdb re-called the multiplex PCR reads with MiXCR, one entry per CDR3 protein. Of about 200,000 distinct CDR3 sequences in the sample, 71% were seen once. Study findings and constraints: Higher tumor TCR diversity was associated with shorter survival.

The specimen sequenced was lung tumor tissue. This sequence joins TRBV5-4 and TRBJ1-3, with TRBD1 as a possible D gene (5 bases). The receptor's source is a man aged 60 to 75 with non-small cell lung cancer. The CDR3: CARSLGPSGNTIYF. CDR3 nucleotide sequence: TGTGCCCGCAGCTTGGGACCCTCTGGAAACACCATATATTTT.